This is a list of T cell receptor beta chains from one sample in a study of cytomegalovirus exposure and HLA in healthy donors. The protocol was immunoSEQ multiplex PCR, while the TCRdb copy is restricted to in-frame clones and leaves out a portion. The table lists roughly 190,000 clones, with less than 0.95% in the top ten. What was sequenced was PBMCs. The receptors were sampled from a woman aged 18 to 35 in good health and CMV-seropositive. The CDR3 runs from the conserved cysteine through the conserved F or W. A D gene is named only where the DNA matches it firmly.

v_gene: TRBV30
j_gene: TRBJ2-2
d_gene: TRBD2
CDR3aa: CAWELAGGILNTGELFF
CDR3nt: TGTGCCTGGGAACTAGCGGGGGGCATATTAAACACCGGGGAGCTGTTTTTT

v_gene: TRBV29-1
j_gene: TRBJ1-4
d_gene: TRBD1
CDR3aa: CSVGLSGTGGGKLFF
CDR3nt: TGCAGCGTGGGTCTATCCGGGACAGGGGGGGGAAAACTGTTTTTT

v_gene: TRBV4-3
j_gene: TRBJ1-6
d_gene: -
CDR3aa: CASSQGEFTDNSPLHF
CDR3nt: TGCGCCAGCAGCCAGGGAGAATTCACGGATAATTCACCCCTCCACTTT

v_gene: TRBV7-6
j_gene: TRBJ1-3
d_gene: -
CDR3aa: CASSRQQGSGNTIYF
CDR3nt: TGTGCCAGCAGCCGGCAACAGGGCTCTGGAAACACCATATATTTT

v_gene: TRBV2
j_gene: TRBJ2-5
d_gene: -
CDR3aa: CASCFNDYKETQYF
CDR3nt: TGTGCCAGCTGCTTCAACGACTACAAAGAGACCCAGTACTTC

v_gene: TRBV2
j_gene: TRBJ1-1
d_gene: -
CDR3aa: CASSARVLFSPPNTEAFF
CDR3nt: TGTGCCAGCAGTGCCAGGGTACTATTTTCTCCCCCAAACACTGAAGCTTTCTTT

v_gene: TRBV6-5
j_gene: TRBJ2-7
d_gene: -
CDR3aa: CASSYSPHSYEQYF
CDR3nt: TGTGCCAGCAGTTACTCTCCCCACTCCTACGAGCAGTACTTC

v_gene: TRBV9
j_gene: TRBJ1-1
d_gene: -
CDR3aa: CASSVEVGGAGTEAFF
CDR3nt: TGTGCCAGCAGCGTAGAGGTTGGGGGAGCGGGCACTGAAGCTTTCTTT

v_gene: TRBV14
j_gene: TRBJ1-2
d_gene: TRBD1
CDR3aa: CASSQGDRPNYGYTF
CDR3nt: TGTGCCAGCAGCCAAGGGGACAGGCCTAACTATGGCTACACCTTC

v_gene: TRBV9
j_gene: TRBJ1-1
d_gene: -
CDR3aa: CASSPRGTEAFF
CDR3nt: TGTGCCAGCAGCCCCCGGGGGACTGAAGCTTTCTTT

v_gene: TRBV10-3
j_gene: TRBJ1-5
d_gene: TRBD1
CDR3aa: CAISRTGGNQPQHF
CDR3nt: TGTGCCATCAGCAGGACAGGAGGCAATCAGCCCCAGCATTTT

v_gene: TRBV6-6
j_gene: TRBJ1-1
d_gene: TRBD1
CDR3aa: CASTDLYRGQGEAFF
CDR3nt: TGTGCCAGCACCGACCTGTACAGGGGGCAGGGTGAAGCTTTCTTT

v_gene: TRBV29-1
j_gene: TRBJ2-5
d_gene: TRBD2
CDR3aa: CSVEECGTSGRETQYF
CDR3nt: TGCAGCGTTGAAGAATGCGGGACTAGCGGGAGAGAGACCCAGTACTTC

v_gene: TRBV27
j_gene: TRBJ1-2
d_gene: TRBD1
CDR3aa: CASSLGAGQGNYGYTF
CDR3nt: TGTGCCAGCAGTTTGGGGGCGGGACAGGGGAACTATGGCTACACCTTC

v_gene: TRBV28
j_gene: TRBJ2-7
d_gene: TRBD2
CDR3aa: CASSRASGSGWEQYF
CDR3nt: TGTGCCAGCAGTCGCGCTAGCGGGAGCGGTTGGGAGCAGTACTTC

v_gene: TRBV30
j_gene: TRBJ2-1
d_gene: -
CDR3aa: CAWSVKQEQFF
CDR3nt: TGTGCCTGGAGTGTAAAGCAAGAGCAGTTCTTC

v_gene: TRBV15
j_gene: TRBJ1-1
d_gene: TRBD1
CDR3aa: CATSRTGVAEAFF
CDR3nt: TGTGCCACCAGCAGAACAGGGGTTGCTGAAGCTTTCTTT

v_gene: TRBV19
j_gene: TRBJ2-1
d_gene: TRBD2
CDR3aa: CASSPLTSQINEQFF
CDR3nt: TGTGCCAGTAGTCCTCTGACTAGCCAAATCAATGAGCAGTTCTTC

v_gene: TRBV28
j_gene: TRBJ2-5
d_gene: TRBD1
CDR3aa: CASSLGGTGTRGQYF
CDR3nt: TGTGCCAGCAGTTTAGGCGGGACAGGGACCCGGGGGCAGTACTTC

v_gene: TRBV19
j_gene: TRBJ1-1
d_gene: -
CDR3aa: CASSIAESDTEAFF
CDR3nt: TGTGCCAGTAGTATAGCCGAGTCGGACACTGAAGCTTTCTTT

v_gene: TRBV11-2
j_gene: TRBJ2-7
d_gene: -
CDR3aa: CASSVSRRGEQYF
CDR3nt: TGTGCCAGCAGCGTATCCCGTAGAGGCGAGCAGTACTTC

v_gene: TRBV2
j_gene: TRBJ2-7
d_gene: TRBD2
CDR3aa: CASSVGQREASSYEQYF
CDR3nt: TGTGCCAGCAGTGTGGGCCAGCGGGAGGCCTCCTCCTACGAGCAGTACTTC

v_gene: TRBV11-2
j_gene: TRBJ2-2
d_gene: -
CDR3aa: CASSLPRGGGELFF
CDR3nt: TGTGCCAGCAGCTTACCTCGGGGAGGCGGGGAGCTGTTTTTT

v_gene: TRBV16
j_gene: TRBJ1-2
d_gene: TRBD1
CDR3aa: CASSQSSGGLANYGYTF
CDR3nt: TGTGCCAGCAGCCAATCGTCAGGGGGTTTAGCTAACTATGGCTACACCTTC